The present TCR beta chain was sequenced within a study of blood T cell repertoires in COVID-19. The table lists this clone with a few counts. Repertoires were generated with immunoSEQ multiplex PCR, while TCRdb's copy carries only in-frame clones and drops some. The sample has some 350,000 clones; around 87% are singletons. Germline CDR1 reads MGHRA; CDR2 reads YSYEKL. The CDR3 totals 14 residues. Trimming stripped 0 bases from V and 3 bases from J, with 9 bases between. The V gene is TRBV4-1, the J gene TRBJ2-7; the D is unclear. Material for sequencing was PBMCs or T cells enriched from blood (not recorded which). The receptor was derived from a woman in her 30s who had recovered from COVID-19. CDR3 coding DNA: TGCGCCAGCAGCCAAGAGATGTCAGGCTACGAGCAGTACTTC. Its translation is CASSQEMSGYEQYF.